This T cell receptor (beta chain) originates from a study of control samples from healthy donors and cancer patients. This CDR3 region has 17 residues. The ends lost 3 bases at V and 2 bases at J; junction bases unmatched: 6. CDR1 MGHRA and CDR2 YSYEKL come from the germline V gene. Clones were sequenced by immunoSEQ multiplex PCR, and TCRdb holds only the in-frame ones, with some missing. The repertoire holds about 75,000 clones, with 94% as singletons. The sequence derives from a woman aged 40 to 50 in good health. The sample consisted of blood. This chain connects TRBV4-1 to TRBJ2-3; 12 nucleotides agree with TRBD2. CDR3 in DNA: TGCGCCAGCAGCCACTCACTAGCGGGGGGTTTCACAGATACGCAGTATTTT. Its translation is CASSHSLAGGFTDTQYF.